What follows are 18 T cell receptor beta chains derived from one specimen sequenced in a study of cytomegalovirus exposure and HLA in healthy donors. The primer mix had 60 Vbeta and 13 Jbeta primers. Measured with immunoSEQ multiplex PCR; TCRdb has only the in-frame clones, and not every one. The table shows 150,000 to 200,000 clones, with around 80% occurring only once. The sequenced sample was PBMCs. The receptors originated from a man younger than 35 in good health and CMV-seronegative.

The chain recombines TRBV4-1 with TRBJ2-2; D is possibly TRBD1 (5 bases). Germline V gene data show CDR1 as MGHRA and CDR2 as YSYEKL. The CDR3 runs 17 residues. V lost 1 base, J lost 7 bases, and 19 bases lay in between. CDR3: CASSQVEFSGYDGELFF. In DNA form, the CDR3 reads TGCGCCAGCAGCCAAGTGGAGTTTTCAGGGTACGACGGGGAGCTGTTTTTT.

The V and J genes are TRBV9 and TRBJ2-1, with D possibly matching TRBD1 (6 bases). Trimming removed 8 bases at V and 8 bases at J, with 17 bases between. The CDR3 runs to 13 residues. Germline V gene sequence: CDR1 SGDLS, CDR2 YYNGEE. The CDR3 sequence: CASNQGSGDEQFF. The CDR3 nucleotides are TGTGCCAGTAATCAGGGGTCCGGGGATGAGCAGTTCTTC.

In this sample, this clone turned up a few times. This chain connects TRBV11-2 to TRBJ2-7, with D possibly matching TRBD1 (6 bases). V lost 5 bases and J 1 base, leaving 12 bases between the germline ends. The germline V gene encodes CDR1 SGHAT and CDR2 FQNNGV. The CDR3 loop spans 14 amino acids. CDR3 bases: TGTGCCAGCAGCACTGACAGGACTTCCTACGAGCAGTACTTC. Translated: CASSTDRTSYEQYF.

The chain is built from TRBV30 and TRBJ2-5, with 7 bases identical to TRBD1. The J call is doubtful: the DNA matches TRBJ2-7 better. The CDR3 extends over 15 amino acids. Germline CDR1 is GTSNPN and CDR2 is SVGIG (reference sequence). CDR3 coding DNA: TGTGCCTGGAGTGTCCAGACAGGGATTCCCTACGAGCAGTACTTC. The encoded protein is CAWSVQTGIPYEQYF.

CDR3 amino acids: CASSEDYRKNTQYF. The CDR3 bases are TGTGCCAGCAGCGAGGACTACCGAAAGAATACGCAGTATTTT. The chain links TRBV9 to TRBJ2-3; a weak D match, TRBD2 (6 bases). Germline assignment: CDR1 SGDLS and CDR2 YYNGEE. Between the trimmed V and J ends, which lost 3 bases and 7 bases, there was a span of 15 bases. The CDR3 length is 14 residues.

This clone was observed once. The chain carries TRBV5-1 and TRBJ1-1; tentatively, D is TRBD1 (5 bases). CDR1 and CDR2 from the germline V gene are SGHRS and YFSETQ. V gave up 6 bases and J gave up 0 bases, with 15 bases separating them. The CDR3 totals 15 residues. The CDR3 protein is CASKGSGKMNTEAFF. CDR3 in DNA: TGCGCCAGCAAAGGCTCAGGGAAGATGAACACTGAAGCTTTCTTT.

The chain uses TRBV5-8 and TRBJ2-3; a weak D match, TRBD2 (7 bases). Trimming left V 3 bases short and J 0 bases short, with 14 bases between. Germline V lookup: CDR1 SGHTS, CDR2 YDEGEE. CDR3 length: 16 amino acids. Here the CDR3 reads CASSSPRGPSTDTQYF. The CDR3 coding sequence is TGTGCCAGCAGCTCCCCGCGGGGGCCTAGCACAGATACGCAGTATTTT.

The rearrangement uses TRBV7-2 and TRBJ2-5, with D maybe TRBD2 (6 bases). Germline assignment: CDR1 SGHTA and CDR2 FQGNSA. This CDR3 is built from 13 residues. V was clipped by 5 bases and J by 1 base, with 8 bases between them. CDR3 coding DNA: TGTGCCAGCAGCCGTAGCGGCCAAGAGACCCAGTACTTC. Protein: CASSRSGQETQYF. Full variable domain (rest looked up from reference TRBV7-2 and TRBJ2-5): GAGVSQSPSNKVTEKGKDVELRCDPISGHTALYWYRQSLGQGLEFLIYFQGNSAPDKSGLPSDRFSAERTGGSVSTLTIQRTQQEDSAVYLCASSRSGQETQYFGPGTRLLVL.

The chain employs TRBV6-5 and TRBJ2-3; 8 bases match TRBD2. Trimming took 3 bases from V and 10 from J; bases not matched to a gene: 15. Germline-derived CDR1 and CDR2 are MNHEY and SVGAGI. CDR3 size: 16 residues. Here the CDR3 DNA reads TGTGCCAGCAGTTATCCCCTCCCGACGGGGGGGTTTGCGCAGTATTTT. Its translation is CASSYPLPTGGFAQYF.

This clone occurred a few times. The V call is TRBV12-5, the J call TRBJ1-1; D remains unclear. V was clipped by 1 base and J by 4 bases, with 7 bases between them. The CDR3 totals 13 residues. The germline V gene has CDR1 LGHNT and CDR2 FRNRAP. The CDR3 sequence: CASGLGGSTEAFF. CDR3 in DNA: TGTGCTAGTGGTTTGGGAGGTAGCACTGAAGCTTTCTTT.

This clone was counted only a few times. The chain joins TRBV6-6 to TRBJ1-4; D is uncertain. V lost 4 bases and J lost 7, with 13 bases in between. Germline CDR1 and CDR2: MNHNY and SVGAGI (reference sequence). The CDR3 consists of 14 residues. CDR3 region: CASSLRDVGEKLFF. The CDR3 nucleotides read TGTGCCAGCAGTTTGAGGGATGTTGGTGAAAAACTGTTTTTT.

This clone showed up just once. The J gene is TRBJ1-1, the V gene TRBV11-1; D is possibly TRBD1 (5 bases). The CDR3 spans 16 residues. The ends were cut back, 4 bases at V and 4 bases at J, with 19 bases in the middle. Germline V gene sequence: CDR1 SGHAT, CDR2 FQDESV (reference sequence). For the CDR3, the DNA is TGTGCCAGCAGCTACCAACAGGTTCGGTACGGCACTGAAGCTTTCTTT. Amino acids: CASSYQQVRYGTEAFF. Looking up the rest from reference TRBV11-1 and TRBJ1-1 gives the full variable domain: EAEVAQSPRYKITEKSQAVAFWCDPISGHATLYWYRQILGQGPELLVQFQDESVVDDSQLPKDRFSAERLKGVDSTLKIQPAELGDSAMYLCASSYQQVRYGTEAFFGQGTRLTVV.

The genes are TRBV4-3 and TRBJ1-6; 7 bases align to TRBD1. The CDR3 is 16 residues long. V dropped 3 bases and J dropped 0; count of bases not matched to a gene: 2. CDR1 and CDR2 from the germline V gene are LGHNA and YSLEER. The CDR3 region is CASSHRGSSYNSPLHF. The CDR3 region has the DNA TGCGCCAGCAGCCACAGGGGGAGCTCCTATAATTCACCCCTCCACTTT.

Written as DNA, the CDR3 is TGTGCCAGCAGTTTTCGAGAGACCCAGTACTTC. Protein sequence: CASSFRETQYF. The chain employs TRBV27 and TRBJ2-5; D ambiguous. Trimming took 3 bases from V and 4 from J, leaving 3 bases between them. Per germline, CDR1 MNHEY and CDR2 SMNVEV (reference sequence). The CDR3 spans 11 residues.

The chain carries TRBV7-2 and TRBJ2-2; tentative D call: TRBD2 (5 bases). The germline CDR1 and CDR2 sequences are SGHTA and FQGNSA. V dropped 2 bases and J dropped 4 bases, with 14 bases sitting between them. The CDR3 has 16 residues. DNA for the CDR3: TGTGCCAGCAGCTTACAGCACGGACTCGTCACCGGGGAGCTGTTTTTT. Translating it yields CASSLQHGLVTGELFF.

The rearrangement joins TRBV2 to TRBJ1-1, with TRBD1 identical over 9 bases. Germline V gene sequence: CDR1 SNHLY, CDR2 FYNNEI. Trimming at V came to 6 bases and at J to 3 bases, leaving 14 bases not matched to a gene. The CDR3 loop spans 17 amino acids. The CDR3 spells CASRDPGQGWLHTEAFF. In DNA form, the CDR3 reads TGTGCCAGCAGAGACCCCGGACAGGGGTGGCTTCACACTGAAGCTTTCTTT.

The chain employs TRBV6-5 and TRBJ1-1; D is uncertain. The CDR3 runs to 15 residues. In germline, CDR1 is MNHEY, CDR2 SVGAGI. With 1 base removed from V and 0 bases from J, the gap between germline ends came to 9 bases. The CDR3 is CASSYWAEMNTEAFF. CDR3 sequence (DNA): TGTGCCAGCAGTTACTGGGCAGAGATGAACACTGAAGCTTTCTTT.

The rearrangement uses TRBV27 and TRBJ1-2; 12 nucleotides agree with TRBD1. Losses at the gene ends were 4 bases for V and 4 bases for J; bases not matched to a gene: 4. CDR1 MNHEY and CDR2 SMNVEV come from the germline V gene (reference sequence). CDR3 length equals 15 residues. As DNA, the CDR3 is TGTGCCAGCAGTTCGGGACAGGGGGCCGTCTATGGCTACACCTTC. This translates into CASSSGQGAVYGYTF.